The rows below give T cell receptor beta chains drawn from one sample of a study of T cell repertoires in cytomegalovirus infection. These receptors have no identified antigens. From the reads, TCRdb called clonotypes with MiXCR, one entry per CDR3 protein. Of around 710,000 distinct CDR3 sequences in the sample, just under 30% were seen once. The starting material was cultured CD8+ T cells from PBMCs, obtained from culture after CMV antigen stimulation. All receptors come from a human donor in good health (CMV status not recorded). Some clones in this sample may be carry-over from other donors' samples. Each CDR3 is given with its conserved first and last residue. The D gene is left open where the match is weak. Only part of the rows carry a size: once, few, many, or a class if the clone is expanded.

TRBV6-2/TRBV6-3	many	15	NA	TRBJ2-5	CASSYFKTGQETQYF	TGTGCCAGCAGTTACTTCAAGACAGGACAAGAGACCCAGTACTTC
TRBV6-2/TRBV6-3	NA	18	TRBD1	TRBJ2-1	CASSTETLTGGGYNEQFF	TGTGCCAGCAGTACGGAAACTTTGACAGGGGGGGGGTACAATGAGCAGTTCTTC
TRBV28	few	16	TRBD1	TRBJ2-2	CASSFRDRGNTGELFF	TGTGCCAGCAGTTTCAGGGACAGGGGGAACACCGGGGAGCTGTTTTTT
TRBV11-3	NA	13	TRBD1	TRBJ1-1	CASSHTGGTEAFF	TGTGCCAGCAGCCATACAGGGGGCACTGAAGCTTTCTTT
TRBV5-5	few	16	TRBD2	TRBJ2-3	CASSVPGSGETDTQYF	TGTGCCAGCAGCGTCCCGGGTAGCGGGGAGACAGATACGCAGTATTTT
TRBV10-3	NA	19	NA	TRBJ1-2	CAISESILDRSTFNYGYTF	TGTGCCATCAGTGAGTCGATCTTGGACCGGAGTACTTTTAACTATGGCTACACCTTC
TRBV7-6	NA	14	NA	TRBJ2-1	CASSFRDKYNEQFF	TGTGCCAGCAGCTTCCGGGACAAATACAATGAGCAGTTCTTC
TRBV20-1	few	13	NA	TRBJ1-1	CSAGEEGPREAFF	TGCAGTGCGGGAGAGGAGGGTCCCCGTGAAGCTTTCTTT
TRBV7-9	NA	16	TRBD2	TRBJ2-3	CASSPVTSGLTDTQYF	TGTGCCAGCAGCCCGGTGACTAGCGGGTTGACAGATACGCAGTATTTT
TRBV25-1	NA	17	TRBD1	TRBJ2-3	CASSEYFRQGDTDTQYF	TGTGCCAGCAGTGAATATTTCAGGCAGGGGGACACAGATACGCAGTATTTT
TRBV4-1	NA	14	NA	TRBJ1-2	CASSPREGFYGYTF	TGCGCCAGCAGCCCGAGGGAGGGTTTCTATGGCTACACCTTC
TRBV4-2	few	16	NA	TRBJ2-7	CASSQGLRTVPNEQYF	TGTGCCAGCAGCCAAGGGCTCCGGACAGTTCCCAACGAGCAGTACTTC
TRBV19	many	15	NA	TRBJ1-1	CASTVRMRANTEAFF	TGTGCCAGTACCGTCCGGATGAGGGCGAACACTGAAGCTTTCTTT
TRBV4-1	few	16	NA	TRBJ1-4	CASSQRPGRPDEKLFF	TGCGCCAGCAGCCAAAGGCCCGGGCGCCCCGATGAAAAACTGTTTTTT
TRBV4-1	NA	16	NA	TRBJ2-4	CASSSLLGTVKNIQYF	TGCGCCAGCAGCTCCTTACTAGGAACCGTCAAAAACATTCAGTACTTC
TRBV11-1	few	15	TRBD1	TRBJ2-1	CASTFDRGGGNEQFF	TGTGCCAGCACCTTCGACAGGGGTGGGGGTAATGAGCAGTTCTTC
TRBV19	NA	16	TRBD1	TRBJ2-1	CASSMDDRGIYNEQFF	TGTGCCAGTAGTATGGATGACAGGGGGATATACAATGAGCAGTTCTTC
TRBV29-1	NA	12	NA	TRBJ2-5	CSVPRYQETQYF	TGCAGCGTTCCCAGGTACCAAGAGACCCAGTACTTC
TRBV28	NA	15	TRBD1	TRBJ1-6	CASSSFGDRASSLHF	TGTGCCAGCAGCTCTTTCGGGGACAGGGCTTCATCCCTCCACTTT
TRBV7-6	few	18	TRBD1	TRBJ2-3	CASSPLGTGTGVDDTQYF	TGTGCCAGCAGCCCGTTGGGGACCGGGACAGGGGTAGACGATACGCAGTATTTT
TRBV7-3	many	14	TRBD1	TRBJ1-1	CASSPQGMNTEAFF	TGTGCCAGCAGCCCACAGGGGATGAACACTGAAGCTTTCTTT
TRBV25-1	NA	14	NA	TRBJ2-5	CASSEQGLEETQYF	TGTGCCAGCAGTGAACAGGGTTTGGAGGAGACCCAGTACTTC
TRBV7-3	NA	15	NA	TRBJ2-1	CASSPDLDFYNEQFF	TGTGCCAGCAGCCCCGACTTGGACTTTTACAATGAGCAGTTCTTC
TRBV7-9	NA	17	TRBD1	TRBJ1-4	CASSSHGTGATNEKLFF	TGTGCCAGCAGCTCTCACGGGACAGGTGCAACTAATGAAAAACTGTTTTTT
TRBV5-4	NA	15	TRBD1	TRBJ1-1	CASRETGTANTEAFF	TGTGCCAGCAGGGAGACCGGGACAGCCAACACTGAAGCTTTCTTT
TRBV4-2	NA	19	TRBD2	TRBJ2-1	CASSQSLAGGPSSYNEQFF	TGTGCCAGCAGCCAATCACTAGCGGGGGGCCCCAGCTCCTACAATGAGCAGTTCTTC
TRBV4-1	NA	15	NA	TRBJ2-1	CASSQLLGAWNEQFF	TGCGCCAGCAGCCAATTGTTGGGGGCTTGGAATGAGCAGTTCTTC
TRBV27	NA	14	TRBD2	TRBJ2-7	CASSAAGGLYEQYF	TGTGCCAGCAGCGCAGCGGGGGGGCTTTACGAGCAGTACTTC
TRBV7-2	few	13	NA	TRBJ1-2	CARPVGDKYGYTF	TGTGCCCGGCCCGTGGGAGACAAATATGGCTACACCTTC
TRBV9	NA	15	NA	TRBJ2-1	CASSPGGTSLNEQFF	TGTGCCAGCAGCCCAGGGGGGACCTCCCTCAATGAGCAGTTCTTC
TRBV2	few	15	NA	TRBJ2-1	CASSAHRDPNNEQFF	TGTGCCAGCAGTGCCCACCGGGACCCAAACAATGAGCAGTTCTTC
TRBV5-5	NA	15	NA	TRBJ1-1	CASSLVGWVNTEAFF	TGTGCCAGCAGCTTGGTGGGCTGGGTGAACACTGAAGCTTTCTTT
TRBV20-1	once	22	TRBD2	TRBJ2-5	CSARAHDRLAGFETGGEETQYF	TGCAGTGCTAGAGCCCACGACCGACTAGCGGGGTTTGAGACCGGAGGGGAAGAGACCCAGTACTTC
TRBV7-9	few	15	NA	TRBJ2-7	CASSLRTEKAYEQYF	TGTGCCAGCAGCTTAAGAACAGAGAAGGCCTACGAGCAGTACTTC
TRBV10-3	NA	14	NA	TRBJ2-5	CAISDHSHQETQYF	TGTGCCATCAGTGACCACAGCCACCAAGAGACCCAGTACTTC
TRBV7-8	many	13	NA	TRBJ2-1	CASSFDPNNEQFF	TGTGCCAGCAGCTTCGACCCCAACAATGAGCAGTTCTTC
TRBV19	NA	13	TRBD2	TRBJ2-1	CASKTGGAGEQFF	TGTGCCAGTAAAACCGGGGGGGCGGGGGAGCAGTTCTTC
TRBV27	NA	15	NA	TRBJ1-1	CASSLGGGLNTEAFF	TGTGCCAGCAGTTTGGGAGGGGGGTTGAACACTGAAGCTTTCTTT
TRBV19	few	14	NA	TRBJ2-1	CASSWSSSYNEQFF	TGTGCCAGTAGTTGGTCCTCCTCCTACAATGAGCAGTTCTTC
TRBV7-3	many	21	TRBD2	TRBJ2-1	CASSVYPGLAGAPGSYNEQFF	TGTGCCAGCAGCGTTTATCCGGGACTAGCGGGGGCCCCGGGGTCCTACAATGAGCAGTTCTTC
TRBV19	NA	14	NA	TRBJ1-2	CASTQAGAIDGYTF	TGTGCCAGTACCCAGGCGGGGGCCATCGATGGCTACACCTTC
TRBV4-1	few	17	NA	TRBJ1-3	CASSQLGLINSGNTIYF	TGCGCCAGCAGCCAATTGGGACTTATTAACTCTGGAAACACCATATATTTT
TRBV15	NA	13	NA	TRBJ1-5	CATTEEGNQPQHF	TGTGCCACTACCGAGGAGGGAAATCAGCCCCAGCATTTT
TRBV4-1	many	15	TRBD1	TRBJ1-2	CASSHSDRVDGGYTF	TGCGCCAGCAGCCATAGCGACAGGGTTGACGGTGGCTACACCTTC
TRBV2	few	14	NA	TRBJ1-1	CASSEGELLTEAFF	TGTGCCAGCAGTGAAGGGGAGCTACTCACTGAAGCTTTCTTT
TRBV20-1	few	17	NA	TRBJ1-1	CSARDRGGESLYTEAFF	TGCAGTGCTAGAGATCGGGGGGGGGAATCGTTGTACACTGAAGCTTTCTTT
TRBV20-1	few	14	TRBD2	TRBJ2-5	CSASTSGGPETQYF	TGCAGTGCTAGTACTAGCGGGGGGCCAGAGACCCAGTACTTC
TRBV6-5	NA	13	NA	TRBJ2-1	CASSYSFGNEQFF	TGTGCCAGCAGTTACTCCTTTGGGAATGAGCAGTTCTTC
TRBV10-3	NA	12	NA	TRBJ2-7	CASQGGAYEQYF	TGTGCCTCTCAGGGTGGGGCCTACGAGCAGTACTTC
TRBV6-2/TRBV6-3	many	13	NA	TRBJ1-1	CASSYSGVTEAFF	TGTGCCAGCAGTTACTCTGGGGTTACTGAAGCTTTCTTT
TRBV3-1	NA	15	NA	TRBJ2-1	CASSQPTTGYNEQFF	TGTGCCAGCAGCCAACCGACCACAGGCTACAATGAGCAGTTCTTC